These T cell receptor beta chains were read from a single sample in a study of T cells in Graves' hyperthyroidism and ophthalmopathy. Each CDR3 protein is one row after TCRdb ran MiXCR on the multiplex PCR reads. The sample contains more than 300,000 distinct CDR3 sequences, 15% to 20% of which appear only once. The source material was blood. These receptor sequences come from a woman between 25 and 40 years old with Graves' hyperthyroidism that later progressed to Graves' ophthalmopathy. Each CDR3 is given with its conserved first and last residue. The D gene is left open where the match is weak. Size is omitted from some rows. Given values are once, few, many or a class for expanded clones.

D gene: TRBD2
J gene: TRBJ2-1
clone size: many
V gene: TRBV6-1
CDR3 protein: CASSRTSGSYEQFF
CDR3 DNA: TGTGCCAGCAGTCGGACTAGCGGGAGCTATGAGCAGTTCTTC

D gene: NA
J gene: TRBJ2-2
clone size: many
V gene: TRBV11-2
CDR3 protein: CASSLASLPNTGELFF
CDR3 DNA: TGTGCCAGCAGCTTAGCTAGTCTACCAAACACCGGGGAGCTGTTTTTT

D gene: TRBD1
J gene: TRBJ1-1
clone size: many
V gene: TRBV4-1
CDR3 protein: CASSQAPGQGFQAFF
CDR3 DNA: TGCGCCAGCAGCCAAGCACCGGGACAGGGTTTTCAAGCTTTCTTT

D gene: NA
J gene: TRBJ2-1
clone size: many
V gene: TRBV28
CDR3 protein: CASSFIDSYNEQFF
CDR3 DNA: TGTGCCAGCAGTTTTATCGACAGTTACAATGAGCAGTTCTTC

D gene: NA
J gene: TRBJ1-5
clone size: NA
V gene: TRBV28
CDR3 protein: CASTSWGFDQPQHF
CDR3 DNA: TGTGCCAGCACCTCATGGGGGTTCGATCAGCCCCAGCATTTT

D gene: NA
J gene: TRBJ2-7
clone size: NA
V gene: TRBV27
CDR3 protein: CASKAGGLYEQYF
CDR3 DNA: TGTGCCAGCAAGGCGGGCGGACTCTACGAGCAGTACTTC

D gene: NA
J gene: TRBJ1-1
clone size: once
V gene: TRBV5-1
CDR3 protein: CASSLDWGVAFF
CDR3 DNA: TGCGCCAGCAGCTTGGACTGGGGTGTGGCTTTCTTT

D gene: TRBD1
J gene: TRBJ2-7
clone size: few
V gene: TRBV5-1
CDR3 protein: CASSPSGTGTYEQYF
CDR3 DNA: TGCGCCAGCAGCCCCTCCGGGACAGGGACATACGAGCAGTACTTC

D gene: NA
J gene: TRBJ2-5
clone size: NA
V gene: TRBV27
CDR3 protein: CASSNRGGRQETQYF
CDR3 DNA: TGTGCCAGCAGTAATCGGGGCGGACGGCAAGAGACCCAGTACTTC

D gene: NA
J gene: TRBJ2-4
clone size: NA
V gene: TRBV5-1
CDR3 protein: CASSAPQSKLAKNIQYF
CDR3 DNA: TGCGCCAGCTCCGCCCCACAATCGAAACTAGCCAAAAACATTCAGTACTTC

D gene: TRBD2
J gene: TRBJ2-3
clone size: many
V gene: TRBV6-1
CDR3 protein: CASSQTSGSGHRNTQYF
CDR3 DNA: TGTGCCAGCAGCCAGACTAGCGGGAGCGGTCATAGGAATACGCAGTATTTT

D gene: TRBD1
J gene: TRBJ1-3
clone size: many
V gene: TRBV12-3/TRBV12-4
CDR3 protein: CASSPGQGALGNTIYF
CDR3 DNA: TGTGCCAGCAGTCCAGGACAGGGGGCGCTTGGAAACACCATATATTTT

D gene: NA
J gene: TRBJ2-2
clone size: many
V gene: TRBV12-3/TRBV12-4
CDR3 protein: CASSSFVVENTGELFF
CDR3 DNA: TGTGCCAGCAGTTCTTTTGTCGTAGAGAACACCGGGGAGCTGTTTTTT

D gene: NA
J gene: TRBJ2-7
clone size: NA
V gene: TRBV5-1
CDR3 protein: CASSPGTNPKWAYEQYF
CDR3 DNA: TGCGCCAGCAGCCCCGGGACAAATCCGAAGTGGGCCTACGAGCAGTACTTC

D gene: NA
J gene: TRBJ1-5
clone size: many
V gene: TRBV2
CDR3 protein: CASSASRSSNQPQHF
CDR3 DNA: TGTGCCAGCAGTGCCTCCCGTAGTAGCAATCAGCCCCAGCATTTT

D gene: TRBD1
J gene: TRBJ1-5
clone size: NA
V gene: TRBV6-6
CDR3 protein: CASSYSRPGQGHSNQPQHF
CDR3 DNA: TGTGCCAGCAGTTACTCGCGCCCTGGACAGGGACATAGCAATCAGCCCCAGCATTTT

D gene: NA
J gene: TRBJ2-3
clone size: NA
V gene: TRBV5-1
CDR3 protein: CASSLATGTDTQYF
CDR3 DNA: TGCGCCAGCAGCTTGGCCACGGGGACAGATACGCAGTATTTT

D gene: NA
J gene: TRBJ1-5
clone size: many
V gene: TRBV20-1
CDR3 protein: CSAKLGGGFGQPQHF
CDR3 DNA: TGCAGTGCTAAACTCGGCGGAGGGTTTGGTCAGCCCCAGCATTTT

D gene: NA
J gene: TRBJ1-5
clone size: many
V gene: TRBV6-1
CDR3 protein: CASSEAPYQPQHF
CDR3 DNA: TGTGCCAGCAGTGAGGCGCCTTATCAGCCCCAGCATTTT

D gene: NA
J gene: TRBJ2-7
clone size: many
V gene: TRBV30
CDR3 protein: CAWSAAGSGSYEQYF
CDR3 DNA: TGTGCCTGGAGTGCGGCCGGGTCTGGCTCGTACGAGCAGTACTTC

D gene: NA
J gene: TRBJ1-2
clone size: many
V gene: TRBV7-2
CDR3 protein: CASSLDLTVRYGYTF
CDR3 DNA: TGTGCCAGCAGCTTAGATTTGACAGTTCGTTATGGCTACACCTTC

D gene: NA
J gene: TRBJ2-1
clone size: many
V gene: TRBV4-1
CDR3 protein: CASSQAMGVSYNEQFF
CDR3 DNA: TGCGCCAGCAGCCAAGCTATGGGGGTCTCCTACAATGAGCAGTTCTTC

D gene: TRBD1
J gene: TRBJ2-1
clone size: NA
V gene: TRBV27
CDR3 protein: CASSNRGRVNEQFF
CDR3 DNA: TGTGCCAGCAGTAACAGGGGGCGGGTAAATGAGCAGTTCTTC

D gene: TRBD2
J gene: TRBJ2-7
clone size: many
V gene: TRBV4-1
CDR3 protein: CASSQETSGAYEQYF
CDR3 DNA: TGCGCCAGCAGCCAAGAGACTAGCGGCGCCTACGAGCAGTACTTC

D gene: TRBD1
J gene: TRBJ1-2
clone size: many
V gene: TRBV10-3
CDR3 protein: CAISEPDRGTNYGYTF
CDR3 DNA: TGTGCCATCAGTGAACCCGACAGGGGGACCAACTATGGCTACACCTTC

D gene: NA
J gene: TRBJ1-1
clone size: many
V gene: TRBV5-1
CDR3 protein: CASSLGGGGTEAFF
CDR3 DNA: TGTGCCAGCAGCTTAGGGGGGGGAGGCACTGAAGCTTTCTTT

D gene: NA
J gene: TRBJ1-1
clone size: many
V gene: TRBV27
CDR3 protein: CASHGMNTEAFF
CDR3 DNA: TGTGCCAGCCACGGAATGAACACTGAAGCTTTCTTT

D gene: NA
J gene: TRBJ1-2
clone size: many
V gene: TRBV28
CDR3 protein: CASSPGRGRNYGYTF
CDR3 DNA: TGTGCCAGCAGCCCCGGACGGGGGCGCAACTATGGCTACACCTTC

D gene: TRBD1
J gene: TRBJ2-7
clone size: many
V gene: TRBV28
CDR3 protein: CASRTTQGPYYEQYF
CDR3 DNA: TGTGCCAGCAGGACGACACAGGGGCCTTACTACGAGCAGTACTTC

D gene: NA
J gene: TRBJ2-7
clone size: many
V gene: TRBV10-3
CDR3 protein: CAISEGGVEQYF
CDR3 DNA: TGTGCCATCAGTGAAGGAGGGGTCGAGCAGTACTTC

D gene: TRBD2
J gene: TRBJ2-2
clone size: NA
V gene: TRBV7-9
CDR3 protein: CASSPSGGLGELFF
CDR3 DNA: TGTGCCAGCAGCCCCTCGGGGGGGCTGGGGGAGCTGTTTTTT

D gene: NA
J gene: TRBJ2-7
clone size: many
V gene: TRBV28
CDR3 protein: CASSSILVYEQYF
CDR3 DNA: TGTGCCAGCAGTTCCATATTGGTCTACGAGCAGTACTTC

D gene: NA
J gene: TRBJ1-5
clone size: few
V gene: TRBV3-1
CDR3 protein: CASSPGWGSNQPQHF
CDR3 DNA: TGTGCCAGCAGCCCCGGATGGGGTAGCAATCAGCCCCAGCATTTT

D gene: NA
J gene: TRBJ1-6
clone size: few
V gene: TRBV28
CDR3 protein: CASSQGWASYNSPLHF
CDR3 DNA: TGTGCCAGCAGCCAGGGGTGGGCCTCCTATAATTCACCCCTCCACTTT

D gene: TRBD2
J gene: TRBJ2-5
clone size: NA
V gene: TRBV7-2
CDR3 protein: CASSAFLAGGAETQYF
CDR3 DNA: TGTGCCAGCAGCGCATTCCTAGCGGGAGGGGCAGAGACCCAGTACTTC

D gene: TRBD2
J gene: TRBJ2-7
clone size: many
V gene: TRBV28
CDR3 protein: CASSLGLAGVSEQYF
CDR3 DNA: TGTGCCAGCAGTTTGGGACTAGCGGGAGTATCCGAGCAGTACTTC

D gene: TRBD1
J gene: TRBJ1-1
clone size: few
V gene: TRBV7-8
CDR3 protein: CASSLSTGSTEAFF
CDR3 DNA: TGTGCCAGCAGCCTGTCGACAGGGAGTACTGAAGCTTTCTTT

D gene: NA
J gene: TRBJ2-2
clone size: NA
V gene: TRBV4-1
CDR3 protein: CASRGTAASAGELFF
CDR3 DNA: TGCGCCAGCCGCGGGACAGCGGCTTCGGCCGGGGAGCTGTTTTTT

D gene: TRBD2
J gene: TRBJ2-7
clone size: few
V gene: TRBV20-1
CDR3 protein: CSAMTSGSIYEQYF
CDR3 DNA: TGCAGTGCTATGACTAGCGGGAGTATTTACGAGCAGTACTTC

D gene: TRBD1
J gene: TRBJ1-2
clone size: NA
V gene: TRBV27
CDR3 protein: CASSSTGVRYGYTF
CDR3 DNA: TGTGCCAGCAGTTCAACAGGGGTCCGGTATGGCTACACCTTC

D gene: NA
J gene: TRBJ2-3
clone size: many
V gene: TRBV3-1
CDR3 protein: CASSQDTSTDTDTQYF
CDR3 DNA: TGTGCCAGCAGCCAAGATACATCGACAGACACAGATACGCAGTATTTT

D gene: NA
J gene: TRBJ1-4
clone size: many
V gene: TRBV27
CDR3 protein: CASRAGVDEKLFF
CDR3 DNA: TGTGCCAGCAGAGCAGGGGTTGACGAAAAACTGTTTTTT

D gene: NA
J gene: TRBJ1-1
clone size: many
V gene: TRBV4-1
CDR3 protein: CASSQDSQLASRTEAFF
CDR3 DNA: TGCGCCAGCAGCCAAGATAGTCAGTTGGCTTCGCGGACTGAAGCTTTCTTT

D gene: TRBD1
J gene: TRBJ2-2
clone size: NA
V gene: TRBV30
CDR3 protein: CACLQGAPIFPGELFF
CDR3 DNA: TGTGCCTGTCTACAGGGGGCGCCCATTTTCCCCGGGGAGCTGTTTTTT

D gene: TRBD2
J gene: TRBJ2-2
clone size: many
V gene: TRBV6-2/TRBV6-3
CDR3 protein: CASRILAGKTGELFF
CDR3 DNA: TGTGCCAGCAGAATCCTAGCGGGAAAGACCGGGGAGCTGTTTTTT

D gene: NA
J gene: TRBJ2-7
clone size: many
V gene: TRBV20-1
CDR3 protein: CSAADRSSDPAEQYF
CDR3 DNA: TGCAGTGCCGCGGACCGGTCGTCGGACCCTGCCGAGCAGTACTTC

D gene: NA
J gene: TRBJ2-3
clone size: many
V gene: TRBV27
CDR3 protein: CASSLGGGPSDTQYF
CDR3 DNA: TGTGCCAGCTCCCTTGGGGGGGGGCCTTCAGATACGCAGTATTTT

D gene: NA
J gene: TRBJ1-5
clone size: many
V gene: TRBV3-1
CDR3 protein: CASSQGYQPQHF
CDR3 DNA: TGTGCCAGCAGCCAAGGTTATCAGCCCCAGCATTTT

D gene: TRBD1
J gene: TRBJ2-3
clone size: few
V gene: TRBV19
CDR3 protein: CASSIGTGDYTDTQYF
CDR3 DNA: TGTGCCAGTAGTATCGGGACAGGGGACTACACAGATACGCAGTATTTT